This T cell receptor beta chain was recovered during a study of blood T cells in healthy people across ages (dated by TCRdb to the mid-2010s). The study in broad terms: In model experiments, roughly one uniquely barcoded TCR beta cDNA molecule per two T cells was captured by template switching. Using deep sequencing normalized with unique cDNA molecular identifiers, the study measured how TCR beta repertoire diversity changes with age. The donors were split into four age groups: young (average about 16 years), middle-aged (roughly 39), aged (over 55) and long-lived (roughly 77). To avoid experimental bias, donors of different ages were spread randomly across the sequencing lanes. Two additional independent replicas of 1 million unique cDNA reads from the same blood draw were analyzed for two donors (one aged 18 to 30 and one aged 80 or older). What the study reported, not specific to this receptor: Estimates of total diversity from one million sequenced T cells were regarded as lower bounds and underestimates. Compared with the aged group, the long-lived group had more naive CD4+ T cells, fewer expanded clones and increased TCR diversity, suggesting age selection. Donor CMV infection status was unknown, potentially confounding age-related changes in expanded clonotypes. Since profiling was done on bulk unsorted PBMCs, naive and antigen-experienced compartments could not be conclusively compared. The percentage of naive T cells measured by flow cytometry correlated strongly with observed TCR beta diversity. As age increased, observed TCR beta diversity per million T cells dropped in a roughly linear way, and a significant reduction was already evident by age roughly 40.

Per the germline V gene (reference sequence), LGHDT is the CDR1 and YNNKEL is the CDR2. Clipping removes 1 base from V and 2 bases from J, with 4 as the unmatched junction base count. From its cysteine to its phenylalanine, the CDR3 spans 15 amino acids. The only DNA kept is the CDR3, 45 bases in frame from the first base. Turning to this clonotype: The antigen it recognizes is unknown. No base qualities exist here, and no much larger clone lies one base off it.

The library was obtained by 5' RACE. Sequencing instrument: Illumina HiSeq 2500. A second PCR of about 7 to 12 cycles was performed with a sample-barcoded 5' primer and a J-beta primer mix. A unique molecular identifier was introduced onto each TCR beta cDNA molecule by a template-switch 5' adaptor carrying 12 random nucleotides. Each sample yielded at least 3 million CDR3-containing paired-end reads. All of the RNA was converted into first-strand cDNA using the Mint cDNA synthesis kit, with a TRBC-specific oligonucleotide serving as the primer. All cDNA was treated with uracil-DNA glycosylase and then went through a first 18-cycle PCR with the universal primers M1SS and BC2_uni_R. From the authors' description of their analysis: For normalization, 1 million high-quality reads were randomly selected from each sample, with every read carrying a distinct molecular identifier. Instead of being binned into consensus sequences, reads that shared molecular identifiers were thrown out. MiTCR, run with a Q25 quality threshold and the strictest error-elimination algorithm, handled CDR3 identification, clonotype clustering and error correction. A nonparametric unseen species model with Euler transformation was used to estimate a lower bound on total TCR beta diversity. The public reads were run again by TCRdb, first through fastp at Q25 and then through MiXCR, and only productive beta chains were kept. All rows with the same CDR3 protein become a single entry with the most common DNA and genes. The V and J calls come from TCRdb's annotation, not from the publication. In all, the sample holds 650,000 to 800,000 distinct CDR3 sequences, and over 40% of those were seen once. The ten largest account for around an eighth of the sample.

Donors were roughly 40 systemically healthy Caucasian individuals from Russia aged roughly 6 to 90 years. Each donor gave ten milliliters of peripheral blood, collected into EDTA-treated Vacutainer tubes. Ficoll-Paque density-gradient centrifugation was used to isolate PBMCs, with at least 6.5 million per sample. Trizol reagent was used to extract total RNA from PBMCs, with at least 6 micrograms per sample. For every donor, an aliquot of PBMCs went through flow cytometry to measure the percentages of naive CD45RAhigh/CD27high T cells. The chain links TRBV3-1 with TRBJ2-7; 8 bases in the junction line up with TRBD2. Sequenced material: blood. This sequence was found in a woman older than 75 in good health. The DNA sequence is given as TGTGCCAGCAGCCAAGCAACTAGCGGCCCCTACGAGCAGTACTTC. Its protein is CASSQATSGPYEQYF.